Sequencing of this T cell receptor beta chain was carried out in a study of OX40 agonist ivuxolimab in advanced cancers. Study in general: Patients were given ivuxolimab, an antibody that agonizes OX40 (CD134). Ivuxolimab, which patients received intravenously every 2 weeks, was dosed at 0.01 to 10 mg/kg. Study results and limitations: CD8+ T cells (on average) carried more expanded clones than CD4+ T cells.

Researchers took blood at baseline, on cycle 4 day 1, and on cycle 7 day 1. The method was immunoSEQ multiplex PCR; TCRdb's version includes in-frame clones alone and lacks a portion of them. The sample lists fewer than 80,000 clones, about 88% occurring once. Points on this clone: The antigen is not known.

CDR3 length: 18 residues. The V end lost 3 bases, the J end lost 4 bases, and 23 bases lay between the germline ends. The V gene's germline CDR1 is SNHLY and CDR2 FYNNEI. The source is an adult with an advanced solid tumor such as melanoma, head and neck, liver or kidney cancer. The V gene is TRBV2, the J gene TRBJ2-3; perhaps TRBD2 as D (6 bases). Sequenced material: CD4+ or CD8+ T cells sorted from blood, taken in a trial of the OX40 agonist ivuxolimab. This chain's CDR3 is CASSDAILVLTGADTQYF. The DNA of the CDR3 is TGTGCCAGCAGTGATGCAATCTTGGTCCTAACGGGGGCAGATACGCAGTATTTT. The full variable domain, rest sourced from reference TRBV2 and TRBJ2-3, is EPEVTQTPSHQVTQMGQEVILRCVPISNHLYFYWYRQILGQKVEFLVSFYNNEISEKSEIFDDQFSVERPDGSNFTLKIRSTKLEDSAMYFCASSDAILVLTGADTQYFGPGTRLTVL.